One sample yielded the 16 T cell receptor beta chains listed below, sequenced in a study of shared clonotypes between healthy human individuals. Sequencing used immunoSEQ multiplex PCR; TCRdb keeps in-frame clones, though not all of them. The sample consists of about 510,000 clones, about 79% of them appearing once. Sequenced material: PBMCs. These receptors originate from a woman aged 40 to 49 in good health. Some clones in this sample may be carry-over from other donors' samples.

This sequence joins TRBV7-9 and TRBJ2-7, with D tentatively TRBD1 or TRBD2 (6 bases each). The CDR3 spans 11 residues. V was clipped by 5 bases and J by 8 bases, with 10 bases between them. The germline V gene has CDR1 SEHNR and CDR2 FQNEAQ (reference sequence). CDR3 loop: CASSPGGQQYF. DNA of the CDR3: TGTGCCAGCAGCCCCGGGGGCCAGCAGTACTTC.

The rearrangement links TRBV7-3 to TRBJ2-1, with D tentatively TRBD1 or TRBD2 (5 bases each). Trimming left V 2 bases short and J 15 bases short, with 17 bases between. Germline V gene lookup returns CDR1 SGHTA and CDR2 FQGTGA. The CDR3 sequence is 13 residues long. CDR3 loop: CASSLSQGRAVFF. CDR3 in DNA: TGTGCCAGCAGCTTATCCCAGGGACGGGCGGTGTTCTTC.

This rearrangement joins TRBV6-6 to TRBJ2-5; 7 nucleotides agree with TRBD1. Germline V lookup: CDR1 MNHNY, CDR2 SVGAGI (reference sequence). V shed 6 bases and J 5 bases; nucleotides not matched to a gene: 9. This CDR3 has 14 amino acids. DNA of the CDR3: TGTGCCAGCAGCCTAACAGGGGACGGGGAGACCCAGTACTTC. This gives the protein CASSLTGDGETQYF.

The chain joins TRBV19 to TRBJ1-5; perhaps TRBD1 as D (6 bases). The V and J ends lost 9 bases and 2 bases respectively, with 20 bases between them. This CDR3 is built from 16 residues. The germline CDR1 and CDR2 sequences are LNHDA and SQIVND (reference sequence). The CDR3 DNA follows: TGTGCCAGCACTACTGGATCGGGACAAGGCAATCAGCCCCAGCATTTT. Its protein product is CASTTGSGQGNQPQHF.

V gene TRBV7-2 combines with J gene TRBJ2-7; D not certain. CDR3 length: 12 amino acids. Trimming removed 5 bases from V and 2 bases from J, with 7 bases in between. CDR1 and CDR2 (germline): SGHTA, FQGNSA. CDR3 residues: CASSPTTYEQYF. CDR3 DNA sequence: TGTGCCAGCAGCCCAACTACCTACGAGCAGTACTTC.

The CDR3 sequence: CASSRDRNQPQHF. The CDR3 nucleotides read TGTGCCAGTAGCCGGGACAGAAACCAGCCCCAGCATTTT. This sequence joins TRBV19 and TRBJ1-5, with 7 bases lining up with TRBD1. V lost 6 bases to trimming and J lost 7 bases; unmatched junction nucleotides: 6. This CDR3 has 13 residues. CDR1 and CDR2 (germline): LNHDA, SQIVND (reference sequence).

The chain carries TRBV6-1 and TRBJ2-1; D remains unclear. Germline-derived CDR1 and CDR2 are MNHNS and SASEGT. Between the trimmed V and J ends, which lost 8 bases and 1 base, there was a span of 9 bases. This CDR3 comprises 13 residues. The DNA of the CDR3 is TGTGCCAGCGAAACCGTATCCTACAATGAGCAGTTCTTC. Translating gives CASETVSYNEQFF.

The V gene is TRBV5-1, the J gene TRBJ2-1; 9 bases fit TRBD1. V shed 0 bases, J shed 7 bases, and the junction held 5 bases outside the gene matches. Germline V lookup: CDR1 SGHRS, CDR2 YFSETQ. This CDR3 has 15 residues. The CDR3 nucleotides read TGCGCCAGCAGCTTGGAGGACAGGGGTGGTAATGAGCAGTTCTTC. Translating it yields CASSLEDRGGNEQFF.

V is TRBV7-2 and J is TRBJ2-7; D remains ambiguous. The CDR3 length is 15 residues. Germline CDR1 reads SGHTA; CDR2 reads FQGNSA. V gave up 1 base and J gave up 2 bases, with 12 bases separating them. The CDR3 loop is CASSLVSGKAYEQYF. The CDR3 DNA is TGTGCCAGCAGCTTAGTATCGGGCAAAGCCTACGAGCAGTACTTC.

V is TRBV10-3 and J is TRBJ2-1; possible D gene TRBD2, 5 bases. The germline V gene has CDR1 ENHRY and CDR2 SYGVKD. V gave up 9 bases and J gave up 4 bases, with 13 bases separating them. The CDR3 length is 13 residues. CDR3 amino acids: CAMRTSPYNEQFF. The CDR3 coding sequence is TGTGCCATGAGGACTTCCCCTTACAATGAGCAGTTCTTC.

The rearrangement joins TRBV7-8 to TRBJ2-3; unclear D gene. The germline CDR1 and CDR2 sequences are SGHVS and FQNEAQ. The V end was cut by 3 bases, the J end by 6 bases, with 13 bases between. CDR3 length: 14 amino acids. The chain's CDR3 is CASSFSLQRDTQYF. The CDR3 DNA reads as TGTGCCAGCAGCTTCTCCCTCCAGCGTGATACGCAGTATTTT.

DNA for the CDR3: TGCAGCGTTGGGGGAGCATCGGACAGGGGGTCCTACGAGCAGTACTTC. Amino acid sequence: CSVGGASDRGSYEQYF. The rearrangement joins TRBV29-1 to TRBJ2-7; 10 bases agree with TRBD1. Germline CDR1 SQVTM, CDR2 ANQGSEA. This CDR3 has 16 amino acids. V was pared by 4 bases and J by 1 base, with 10 bases of the junction left unmatched.

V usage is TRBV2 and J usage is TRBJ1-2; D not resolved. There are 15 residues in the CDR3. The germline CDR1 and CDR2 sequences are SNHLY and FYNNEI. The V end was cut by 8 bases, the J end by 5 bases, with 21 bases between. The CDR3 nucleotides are TGTGCCAGCGGCAATGAGGCGCCGAGTCGGTATGGCTACACCTTC. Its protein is CASGNEAPSRYGYTF.

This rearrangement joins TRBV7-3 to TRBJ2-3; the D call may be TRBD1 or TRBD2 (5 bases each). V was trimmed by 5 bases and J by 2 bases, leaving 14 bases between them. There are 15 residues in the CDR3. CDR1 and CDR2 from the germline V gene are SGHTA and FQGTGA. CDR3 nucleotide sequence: TGTGCCAGCAGCGCCCGGGACGGGGACACAGATACGCAGTATTTT. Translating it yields CASSARDGDTDTQYF.

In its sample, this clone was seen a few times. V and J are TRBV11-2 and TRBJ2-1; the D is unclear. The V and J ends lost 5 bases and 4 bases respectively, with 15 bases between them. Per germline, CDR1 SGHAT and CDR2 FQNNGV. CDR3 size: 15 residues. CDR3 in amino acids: CASSKERRKYNEQFF. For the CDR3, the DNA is TGTGCCAGCAGCAAAGAGAGAAGGAAGTACAATGAGCAGTTCTTC.

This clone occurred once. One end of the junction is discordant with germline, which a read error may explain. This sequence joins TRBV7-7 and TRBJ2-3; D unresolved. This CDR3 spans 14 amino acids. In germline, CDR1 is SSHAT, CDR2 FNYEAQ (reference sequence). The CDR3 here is CASSLGGFTDTQYF. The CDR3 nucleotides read TGTGCTAGCAGCTTAGGTGGCTTCACAGATACGCAGTATTTT.